This T cell receptor beta chain comes out of a study of Ad26.COV2.S vaccination and SARS-CoV-2 variants. Study-level information: Intramuscular Ad26.COV2.S doses were given once or twice, 56 days apart.

Treatment reported: roughly 18 received Ad26.COV2.S at low or high dose, single or two shots; 5 received placebo; per-sample allocation not given. The samples were gathered on day 63 after the first injection of vaccine or placebo. An adult donor aged 18-55 years was enrolled in Boston. Sequenced by immunoSEQ multiplex PCR; TCRdb stores in-frame clones only, minus some. The data contain about 350,000 clones, about 88% of them singletons. With 3 bases clipped from V and 4 bases from J, the junction kept 8 bases outside the gene matches. This CDR3 region has 16 residues. The germline gives CDR1 SEHNR, CDR2 FQNEAQ (reference sequence). Remarks on this clone: The antigen remains unidentified.

Study-wide points: Reports say spike-specific CD8+ and CD4+ T cell responses covered substantial breadth after vaccination. The TCR breadth and depth analyses may have produced an underestimate of total T cell responses.

Here the sequenced sample was peripheral blood, taken in a trial of Ad26.COV2.S vaccine versus placebo. The receptor's source is a person aged 18-65 years who received the Ad26.COV2.S COVID-19 vaccine or a placebo. This chain links TRBV7-9 with TRBJ1-5, with 8 bases aligning to TRBD1. In DNA, the CDR3 is TGTGCCAGCAGCTTTTGGACAGGGACCGCGAATCAGCCCCAGCATTTT. Translation: CASSFWTGTANQPQHF.